These 18 T cell receptor beta chains originate from one sample sequenced in a study of cytomegalovirus exposure and HLA in healthy donors. The primer mix had 60 Vbeta and 13 Jbeta primers. Profiled with immunoSEQ multiplex PCR; TCRdb holds only in-frame clones, not every one. The table lists about 160,000 clones, more than 65% of them singletons, with nearly 6.5% in the top ten. What was sequenced was PBMCs. These receptors were obtained from a man aged 45-65 years in good health and CMV-seropositive.

This chain links TRBV5-6 with TRBJ1-2; D unresolved. Trimming removed 4 bases from V and 0 bases from J, with 13 bases in between. From germline, CDR1 is SGHDT and CDR2 YYEEEE. This CDR3 is 15 amino acids long. The CDR3 sequence: CASSGERVTNYGYTF. As DNA, the CDR3 is TGTGCCAGCAGCGGGGAGCGGGTGACTAACTATGGCTACACCTTC.

Comment on this clone: Other nucleotide sequences in the sample specify the same CDR3. V is TRBV4-1 and J is TRBJ1-3; the match to TRBD1 covers 8 bases. The CDR3 loop spans 16 amino acids. The germline gives CDR1 MGHRA, CDR2 YSYEKL. The trim removed 3 bases at V and 7 bases at J, leaving 11 bases unmatched. The CDR3 spells CASSQERGQGANTIYF. The CDR3 bases are TGCGCCAGCAGCCAGGAAAGGGGGCAGGGGGCGAACACCATATATTTT.

This chain uses TRBV18 with TRBJ2-7; 7 nucleotides align to TRBD2. V lost 1 base, J lost 7 bases, and 16 bases stayed unmatched. The CDR3 runs 17 residues. The germline CDR1 and CDR2 sequences are KGHSH and LQKENI. In nucleotides, the CDR3 is TGTGCCAGCTCACCACGCATCACGCGGGGGAGCGTAGCGGAGCAGTACTTC. Translation: CASSPRITRGSVAEQYF.

The V call is TRBV27, the J call TRBJ2-7; unclear D gene. Germline-derived CDR1 and CDR2 are MNHEY and SMNVEV (reference sequence). This CDR3 has 13 residues. The ends were cut back, 6 bases at V and 0 bases at J, with 9 bases in the middle. Written as DNA, the CDR3 is TGTGCCAGCAGCCCTCAGAACTCCTACGAGCAGTACTTC. This encodes CASSPQNSYEQYF.

The genes are TRBV6-1 and TRBJ2-7; TRBD1 agrees at 9 bases. The junction had 8 bases not matched to a gene; V was cut back by 6 bases and J by 5 bases. This CDR3 region has 14 residues. CDR1 MNHNS and CDR2 SASEGT come from the germline V gene. In DNA form, the CDR3 reads TGTGCCAGCAGGGCCGGGACAGGGACCAACGAGCAGTACGTC. Translating it yields CASRAGTGTNEQYV.

The chain is built from TRBV15 and TRBJ2-3, with 8 bases matching TRBD1. Germline V CDR1 and CDR2: LNHNV, YYDKDF (reference sequence). After removal of 6 bases from V and 7 bases from J, the junction contained 9 bases not matched to a gene. The length of the CDR3 is 14 residues. For the CDR3, the DNA is TGTGCCACCAGTACAGGACAGGGCAGGAATACGCAGTATTTT. Protein: CATSTGQGRNTQYF.

With respect to this clone: Other DNA sequences of this sample code for an identical CDR3. The CDR3 DNA is TGCGCCAGCAGCGGGGGACAGGGGAACACTGAAGCTTTCTTT. Its protein product is CASSGGQGNTEAFF. This chain connects TRBV5-1 to TRBJ1-1, with TRBD1 identical over 9 bases. Germline values: CDR1 SGHRS, CDR2 YFSETQ. CDR3 length: 14 residues. V trimming: 4 bases; J trimming: 1 base; junction bases outside the gene matches: 2.

The CDR3 sequence: CAISEGVGPRNEQFF. The CDR3, as DNA: TGTGCCATCAGTGAGGGTGTGGGCCCCCGGAATGAGCAGTTCTTC. The gene calls are TRBV10-3 and TRBJ2-1; D gene uncertain. Germline values: CDR1 ENHRY, CDR2 SYGVKD. Deletions cut 2 bases from V and 7 bases from J, with 15 bases between. The CDR3 spans 15 residues.

The rearrangement joins TRBV5-1 to TRBJ2-1; TRBD2 aligns across 7 bases. V was pared by 4 bases and J by 4 bases, with 8 bases of the junction left unmatched. The germline V gene has CDR1 SGHRS and CDR2 YFSETQ. The CDR3 sequence is 15 residues long. CDR3 sequence (DNA): TGCGCCAGCAGCCCTCGCCCTAGCGGTTACAATGAGCAGTTCTTC. It yields the protein CASSPRPSGYNEQFF.

This clone was recorded only once. CDR3 coding DNA: TGTGCCAGCGGGGGGGGGCTCCTTTCGACCTACGAGCAGTACTTC. It codes for CASGGGLLSTYEQYF. V gene TRBV6-5 combines with J gene TRBJ2-7; D is possibly TRBD2 (7 bases). CDR3 size: 15 residues. Germline V lookup: CDR1 MNHEY, CDR2 SVGAGI. V dropped 8 bases and J dropped 2 bases, with 19 bases sitting between them.

The chain carries TRBV27 and TRBJ1-2, with 7 bases matching TRBD1. Per the germline V gene, CDR1 is MNHEY and CDR2 is SMNVEV (reference sequence). J lost 5 bases, V lost 0 bases, and 18 bases had no gene match. CDR3 length equals 19 residues. The CDR3 coding sequence is TGTGCCAGCAGTTTATCAGCATCCGGGACAGACTACTTCTCATATGGCTACACCTTC. As protein: CASSLSASGTDYFSYGYTF.

The chain couples TRBV11-1 to TRBJ2-1; 7 nucleotides agree with TRBD2. Trimming at V came to 5 bases and at J to 1 base, leaving 8 bases not matched to a gene. Germline V gene data show CDR1 as SGHAT and CDR2 as FQDESV (reference sequence). The CDR3 totals 16 residues. The CDR3 sequence: CASSKRSGLSYNEQFF. The CDR3 DNA is TGTGCCAGCAGCAAGCGTAGCGGGCTTTCCTACAATGAGCAGTTCTTC.

The V call is TRBV7-3, the J call TRBJ1-4, with D possibly being TRBD1 (5 bases). V was pared by 2 bases and J by 5 bases, with 9 bases between. The germline V gene has CDR1 SGHTA and CDR2 FQGTGA. CDR3 length: 14 amino acids. CDR3 in amino acids: CASSLSRANEKLFF. DNA of the CDR3: TGTGCCAGCAGCTTATCCAGGGCCAATGAAAAACTGTTTTTT.

V usage is TRBV10-2 and J usage is TRBJ2-2; 8 nucleotides agree with TRBD1. The CDR3 has 14 residues. The V and J ends lost 8 bases and 1 base, in that order; junction bases with no gene match: 3. Germline values: CDR1 WSHSY, CDR2 SAAADI. CDR3 loop: CASQGQGNTGELFF. CDR3 bases: TGCGCCAGCCAAGGACAGGGGAACACCGGGGAGCTGTTTTTT.

This clone was detected once. Additional DNA sequences in this sample encode the identical CDR3. The chain uses TRBV5-1 and TRBJ2-1; TRBD2 agrees at 10 bases. CDR3 length: 14 amino acids. J was trimmed by 6 bases and V by 0 bases; bases with no gene match: 0. The germline gives CDR1 SGHRS, CDR2 YFSETQ. This chain's CDR3 is CASSLGTSGNEQFF. DNA of the CDR3: TGCGCCAGCAGCTTGGGGACTAGCGGCAATGAGCAGTTCTTC.

V gene TRBV11-2 combines with J gene TRBJ2-2, with TRBD2 matching over 7 bases. CDR1 and CDR2 from the germline V gene are SGHAT and FQNNGV. CDR3 length: 13 residues. Unmatched junction bases numbered 3, after V lost 5 bases and J lost 6 bases. The CDR3 protein is CASSPGLAGELFF. CDR3 bases: TGTGCCAGCAGCCCCGGACTAGCCGGGGAGCTGTTTTTT.

V and J are TRBV18 and TRBJ1-1, with D possibly matching TRBD1 (6 bases). The CDR3 runs 16 residues. V was trimmed by 1 base and J by 3 bases, leaving 15 bases between them. Germline assignment: CDR1 KGHSH and CDR2 LQKENI. In DNA form, the CDR3 reads TGTGCCAGCTCACCACTCTATCAGGGGTTAGACACTGAAGCTTTCTTT. Encoded protein: CASSPLYQGLDTEAFF.

The rearrangement joins TRBV2 to TRBJ1-4; possibly TRBD1 for D (5 bases). V lost 6 bases and J 8 bases, leaving 19 bases between the germline ends. Germline CDR1 and CDR2: SNHLY and FYNNEI. The CDR3 totals 15 residues. This chain's CDR3 is CASRENSVGGEKLFF. The CDR3 DNA is TGTGCCAGCAGAGAAAACAGCGTTGGGGGGGAAAAACTGTTTTTT.